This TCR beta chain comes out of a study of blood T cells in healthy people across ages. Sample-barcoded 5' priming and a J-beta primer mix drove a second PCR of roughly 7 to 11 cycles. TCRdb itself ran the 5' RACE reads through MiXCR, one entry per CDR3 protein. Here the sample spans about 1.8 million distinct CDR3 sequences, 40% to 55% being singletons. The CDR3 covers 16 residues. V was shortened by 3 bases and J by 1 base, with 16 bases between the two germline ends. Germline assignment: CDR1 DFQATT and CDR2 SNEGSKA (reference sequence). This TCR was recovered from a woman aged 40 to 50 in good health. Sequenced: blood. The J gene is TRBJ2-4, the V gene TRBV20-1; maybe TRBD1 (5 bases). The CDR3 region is CSASRQRIRAKNIQYF. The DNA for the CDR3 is TGCAGTGCTAGTAGACAGCGAATAAGGGCCAAAAACATTCAGTACTTC.